Listed below are T cell receptor beta chains from one sample, sequenced in a study of blood T cell repertoires in COVID-19. The repertoire was sequenced with immunoSEQ multiplex PCR; TCRdb's copy has only in-frame clones and lacks some. The sample contains about 360,000 clones, approximately 85% of which appear only once. Sequenced input: PBMCs or T cells enriched from blood (not recorded which). These receptor sequences come from a woman aged 40 to 55 with acute COVID-19. Each CDR3 is given with its conserved first and last residue. The D gene is left open where the match is weak. The size of a clone is reported for some rows only, either as once, few or many, or as a class for expanded clones.

TRBJ2-5	TRBV27	NA	NA	TGTGCCAGCAGTTCCAGTTGGGAGACCCAGTACTTC	CASSSSWETQYF
TRBJ1-1	TRBV5-1	NA	NA	TGCGCCAGCAGCCCTCTTATGGGCAGGGTGAACACTGAAGCTTTCTTT	CASSPLMGRVNTEAFF
TRBJ2-5	TRBV15	NA	NA	TGTGCCACCAGCGAATCAAGACTTGGTTCGGAGACCCAGTACTTC	CATSESRLGSETQYF
TRBJ2-7	TRBV27	NA	once	TGTGCCAGCAGCGACCGCGGATCAAGCTACGAGCAGTACTTC	CASSDRGSSYEQYF
TRBJ1-1	TRBV4-1	NA	NA	TGCGCCAGCAGCCAAGGGCTGGGGGCGCAGAGCACTGAAGCTTTCTTT	CASSQGLGAQSTEAFF
TRBJ2-7	TRBV7-9	TRBD2	NA	TGTGCCAGCAGCGGACTAGTCTACGAGCAGTACTTC	CASSGLVYEQYF
TRBJ1-2	TRBV5-1	TRBD1	few	TGCGCCAGCAGCTTGCCGGGGACAGGGATTAAGGTTGGCTACACCTTC	CASSLPGTGIKVGYTF
TRBJ1-6	TRBV9	NA	NA	TGTGCCAGCAGCGTAGCCGCCAGCTCCTATAATTCACCCCTCCACTTT	CASSVAASSYNSPLHF
TRBJ1-5	TRBV6-4	NA	NA	TGTGCCAGTCGGTTATTTAATCAGCCCCAGCATTTT	CASRLFNQPQHF
TRBJ1-1	TRBV7-9	NA	NA	TGTGCCAGCAGCTTTCTGCTAGGGGAGGGCGCGGCTTTCTTT	CASSFLLGEGAAFF
TRBJ1-1	TRBV5-1	TRBD1	NA	TGCGCCAGCAGCCCCAGGGGGCCGGGCACTGAAGCTTTCTTT	CASSPRGPGTEAFF
TRBJ2-2	TRBV7-9	TRBD1	NA	TGTGCCAGCAGCGGGACAGTCACCGGGGAGCTGTTTTTT	CASSGTVTGELFF
TRBJ2-3	TRBV5-6	TRBD2	NA	TGTGCCAGCAGCCCGCGGGGGGGTTTCGCAGATACGCAGTATTTT	CASSPRGGFADTQYF
TRBJ2-5	TRBV19	NA	NA	TGTGCCAGTACCCCCGGGCGGGACCCCTACCAAGAGACCCAGTACTTC	CASTPGRDPYQETQYF
TRBJ1-3	TRBV4-2	NA	NA	TGTGCCAGCAGCCAAGATTCTCAGGCCAGCTCTGGAAACACCATATATTTT	CASSQDSQASSGNTIYF
TRBJ1-2	TRBV29-1	NA	NA	TGCAGCGTTGAAGATCAATTAGGACTTGGCTACACCTTC	CSVEDQLGLGYTF
TRBJ1-1	TRBV9	NA	NA	TGTGCCAGCAGCTCTTTGGCAGTGACTGAAGCTTTCTTT	CASSSLAVTEAFF
TRBJ2-1	TRBV10-3	TRBD2	NA	TGTGCCATCAGTGATCATAGCGGGGGGATCTACAATGAGCAGTTCTTC	CAISDHSGGIYNEQFF
TRBJ1-5	TRBV9	TRBD1	NA	TGTGCCAGCAGCGACTGGGACAGGGGTCAGCCCCAGCATTTT	CASSDWDRGQPQHF
TRBJ1-2	TRBV6-2/TRBV6-3	TRBD1	NA	TGTGCCAGCAGTTACTGGGCCCAGGGGGCCCTCTATGGCTACACCTTC	CASSYWAQGALYGYTF
TRBJ1-2	TRBV5-1	NA	NA	TGCGCCAGCAGCTTGGCGGACAGCGCCGGCTATGGCTACACCTTC	CASSLADSAGYGYTF
TRBJ1-5	TRBV30	NA	NA	TGTGCCTGGAGTGTACTACGCAATCAGCCCCAGCATTTT	CAWSVLRNQPQHF
TRBJ2-7	TRBV6-5	TRBD1	NA	TGTGCCAGCAGCTTTACGGGACAGTCCTCCTACGAGCAGTACTTC	CASSFTGQSSYEQYF
TRBJ1-4	TRBV5-1	NA	once	TGCGCCAGCAGCTTGGGCCCAACGAGTGAAAAACTGTTTTTT	CASSLGPTSEKLFF
TRBJ2-6	TRBV19	TRBD1	once	TGTGCCAGTAGTCCGGGACAGGGTGACCCTGGGGCCAACGTCCTGACTTTC	CASSPGQGDPGANVLTF
TRBJ1-1	TRBV30	NA	NA	TGTGCCTGGAGTGTAGCTCGGGGCACTGAAGCTTTCTTT	CAWSVARGTEAFF
TRBJ2-1	TRBV18	TRBD2	NA	TGTGCCAGCTCATCGTCGTCCGGGAGGATACTGAATGAGCAGTTCTTC	CASSSSSGRILNEQFF
TRBJ1-2	TRBV10-3	NA	NA	TGTGCCATCAGTGAGTCCCGACAGGATAACTATGGCTACACCTTC	CAISESRQDNYGYTF
TRBJ1-1	TRBV5-4	TRBD1	NA	TGTGCCAGCAGCCCCAGTGGGACAGGGTCACGCACTGAAGCTTTCTTT	CASSPSGTGSRTEAFF
TRBJ2-7	TRBV6-5	NA	NA	TGTGCCAGCAGTTACTCGGACAGAACCTACGAGCAGTACTTC	CASSYSDRTYEQYF
TRBJ2-5	TRBV30	TRBD1	NA	TGTGCCTCCGCCGGGGGACAGGGGGAGACCCAGTACTTC	CASAGGQGETQYF
TRBJ2-2	TRBV9	TRBD2	NA	TGTGCCAGCAGCGTCAATTTCGCGGGGGAAAACACCGGGGAGCTGTTTTTT	CASSVNFAGENTGELFF
TRBJ2-1	TRBV2	NA	NA	TGTGCCAGCAGAGGGACTTTGAGCTCCTACAATGAGCAGTTCTTC	CASRGTLSSYNEQFF
TRBJ2-1	TRBV5-1	NA	NA	TGCGCCAGCAGCCCGGGTGACGGTTCCTACAATGAGCAGTTCTTC	CASSPGDGSYNEQFF
TRBJ1-5	TRBV10-3	TRBD1	NA	TGTGCCATCAGTGAGTCGAACAGGGGATATAGCAATCAGCCCCAGCATTTT	CAISESNRGYSNQPQHF
TRBJ1-3	TRBV4-1	TRBD1	NA	TGCGCCAGCAGCCAGGAACAGGGGGTCTCCGGAAACACCATATATTTT	CASSQEQGVSGNTIYF
TRBJ1-2	TRBV19	TRBD1	NA	TGTGCCAGTAGTAGTGTACAGGGGAACTATGGCTACACCTTC	CASSSVQGNYGYTF
TRBJ2-1	TRBV5-1	TRBD2	NA	TGCGCCAGCAGCCCACTAGCGGGGGAGTACAATGAGCAGTTCTTC	CASSPLAGEYNEQFF
TRBJ1-2	TRBV29-1	NA	NA	TGCAGCTCCAGAGAGGAGGGTTTCGGCTACACCTTC	CSSREEGFGYTF
TRBJ1-3	TRBV6-5	TRBD1	NA	TGTGCCAGCAGTTACGGGGACAGTGGAAACACCATATATTTT	CASSYGDSGNTIYF
TRBJ2-1	TRBV3-1/TRBV3-2	TRBD2	NA	TGTGCCAGCAGCCAACCCCACGAGACTAGCGGGGAGGTCTACAATGAGCAGTTCTTC	CASSQPHETSGEVYNEQFF
TRBJ1-5	TRBV29-1	NA	NA	TGCAGCGTTGTATTCGGTGACAATCAGCCCCAGCATTTT	CSVVFGDNQPQHF
TRBJ2-7	TRBV21-1	NA	NA	TGTGCCAGCAGCAGCCGGGACACAGCTGCCTACGAGCAGTACTTC	CASSSRDTAAYEQYF
TRBJ1-6	TRBV30	TRBD1	NA	TGTGCCTGGAGTGGGAGGACAGGGCTTTATTCACCCCTCCACTTT	CAWSGRTGLYSPLHF
TRBJ2-7	TRBV30	NA	NA	TGTGCCTGGAGGTCCACAGGAATTTACGAGCAGTACTTC	CAWRSTGIYEQYF
TRBJ2-1	TRBV3-1/TRBV3-2	NA	NA	TGTGCCAGCAGCTACCGGGACAACTCCTACAATGAGCAGTTCTTC	CASSYRDNSYNEQFF
TRBJ2-4	TRBV3-1/TRBV3-2	TRBD2	NA	TGTGCCAGCAGCATGTGGGCTAGCGGGGCCCTAGCCAAAAACATTCAGTACTTC	CASSMWASGALAKNIQYF
TRBJ2-1	TRBV27	NA	NA	TGTGCCAGCAGTTCACAGGGAACGCCCTACAATGAGCAGTTCTTC	CASSSQGTPYNEQFF
TRBJ2-7	TRBV7-9	TRBD1	NA	TGTGCCAGCAGCTTAGCGCACAGGGGAGAGCAGTACTTC	CASSLAHRGEQYF
TRBJ1-1	TRBV5-6	NA	few	TGTGCCAGCAGCTTGGGGGGGCGAAATGAAGCTTTCTTT	CASSLGGRNEAFF
TRBJ2-1	TRBV15	NA	NA	TGTGCCACCAGCAGCGTGAGAGACATCGATGAGCAGTTCTTC	CATSSVRDIDEQFF
TRBJ1-1	TRBV5-1	NA	NA	TGCGCCAGCAGCGAACAGACCTTGAACACTGAAGCTTTCTTT	CASSEQTLNTEAFF
TRBJ1-6	TRBV19	NA	NA	TGTGCCAGTAGTATGCAGGGAAGAAATTCACCCCTCCACTTT	CASSMQGRNSPLHF